Each of the 23 T cell receptor beta chains below was sequenced from the same sample in a study of control samples from healthy donors and cancer patients. Sequencing was performed with immunoSEQ multiplex PCR; in TCRdb, only in-frame clones are kept and a portion is missing. The table includes 100,000 to 150,000 clones, approximately 92% detected once. Material for sequencing was blood. All receptors derive from a man aged 35 to 55 in good health.

The chain employs TRBV5-4 and TRBJ1-2; 11 nucleotides agree with TRBD1. The germline CDR1 and CDR2 sequences are SGHNT and YYREEE (reference sequence). V lost 0 bases, J lost 5 bases, and 3 bases stayed unmatched. The CDR3 length is 15 residues. The CDR3 sequence is CASSLAGQGAYGYTF. In nucleotides, the CDR3 is TGTGCCAGCAGCTTGGCTGGACAGGGGGCGTATGGCTACACCTTC. Together with reference TRBV5-4 and TRBJ1-2, the CDR3 gives the full variable domain: ETGVTQSPTHLIKTRGQQVTLRCSSQSGHNTVSWYQQALGQGPQFIFQYYREEENGRGNFPPRFSGLQFPNYSSELNVNALELDDSALYLCASSLAGQGAYGYTFGSGTRLTVV.

The rearrangement joins TRBV5-4 to TRBJ1-1; D may be TRBD1 (5 bases). This CDR3 is 15 amino acids long. Germline V gives CDR1 SGHNT, CDR2 YYREEE (reference sequence). The germline V and J ends were trimmed by 4 bases and 5 bases, with 18 bases remaining between them. The CDR3 sequence is CASSPEGPRRTEAFF. The CDR3 DNA reads as TGTGCCAGCAGCCCGGAGGGGCCGAGGAGGACTGAAGCTTTCTTT.

The V gene is TRBV6-5, the J gene TRBJ2-2; no clear D gene. The V end was cut by 5 bases, the J end by 1 base, with 11 bases between. The germline gives CDR1 MNHEY, CDR2 SVGAGI. The CDR3 is 15 residues long. The CDR3 protein is CASSNYGVNTGELFF. The DNA for the CDR3 is TGTGCCAGCAGTAACTATGGGGTGAACACCGGGGAGCTGTTTTTT.

The rearrangement uses TRBV7-9 and TRBJ2-3; 9 nucleotides agree with TRBD2. V was clipped by 6 bases and J by 2 bases; unmatched bases: 6. The V gene's germline CDR1 is SEHNR and CDR2 FQNEAQ (reference sequence). This CDR3 is 15 amino acids long. CDR3 in DNA: TGTGCCAGCAGTTTTCTAGCGGGGTTCACAGATACGCAGTATTTT. Protein: CASSFLAGFTDTQYF.

The chain joins TRBV3-1 (or the pseudogene TRBV3-2) to TRBJ2-6, with D perhaps matching TRBD1 (6 bases). With 3 bases removed from V and 2 bases from J, the gap between germline ends came to 11 bases. Germline V gene sequence: CDR1 LGHDT, CDR2 YNNKEL (reference sequence). This CDR3 spans 16 amino acids. In DNA form, the CDR3 reads TGTGCCAGCAGCCATCGCTGGGGGCCTGGGGCCAACGTCCTGACTTTC. This translates into CASSHRWGPGANVLTF.

This chain joins TRBV2 and TRBJ2-3; TRBD2 might be the D (6 bases). The ends were cut back, 9 bases at V and 1 base at J, with 20 bases in the middle. The CDR3 runs 16 residues. Germline V lookup: CDR1 SNHLY, CDR2 FYNNEI. The CDR3 DNA is TGTGCCAGTGAGGAGGGCGCCCGTATGGGCACAGATACGCAGTATTTT. Translated: CASEEGARMGTDTQYF. Drawing the rest from reference TRBV2 and TRBJ2-3, the complete variable domain is EPEVTQTPSHQVTQMGQEVILRCVPISNHLYFYWYRQILGQKVEFLVSFYNNEISEKSEIFDDQFSVERPDGSNFTLKIRSTKLEDSAMYFCASEEGARMGTDTQYFGPGTRLTVL.

This chain connects TRBV9 to TRBJ1-5; TRBD1 agrees at 7 bases. In germline, CDR1 is SGDLS, CDR2 YYNGEE. This CDR3 region has 12 residues. J was trimmed by 15 bases and V by 4 bases; bases with no gene match: 10. CDR3 sequence: CASSSPGTDWHF. CDR3 DNA: TGTGCCAGCAGCTCCCCTGGGACAGACTGGCATTTT.

The chain has TRBV7-9 and TRBJ2-6, with D unclear. The CDR3 loop spans 17 amino acids. CDR1 and CDR2 (germline): SEHNR, FQNEAQ (reference sequence). Trimming stripped 4 bases from V and 2 bases from J, with 15 bases between. CDR3 coding DNA: TGTGCCAGCAGCTCTTTAAAAACAGTCCCTGGGGCCAACGTCCTGACTTTC. Its protein is CASSSLKTVPGANVLTF.

This clone was detected only a few times. The rearrangement joins TRBV28 to TRBJ1-5; 7 bases are shared with TRBD1. This CDR3 spans 16 amino acids. J gave up 4 bases and V 6 bases, and 12 bases lay outside the gene matches. Looked up from germline, CDR1 is MDHEN and CDR2 is SYDVKM. The CDR3 region is CASRKRLGQINQPQHF. The CDR3 DNA reads TGTGCCAGCAGGAAGAGATTGGGACAGATAAATCAGCCCCAGCATTTT.

This clone has just one count. The rearrangement uses TRBV9 and TRBJ2-1; TRBD1 matches at 9 bases. Per the germline V gene, CDR1 is SGDLS and CDR2 is YYNGEE. V shed 4 bases and J 8 bases; nucleotides not matched to a gene: 10. The CDR3 length is 15 residues. The CDR3 nucleotides are TGTGCCAGCAGCCTGGAGGGACAGGGAGTCGATGAGCAGTTCTTC. Encoded protein: CASSLEGQGVDEQFF.

The V and J genes are TRBV5-1 and TRBJ1-6, with D perhaps TRBD1 (6 bases). The germline V and J ends were trimmed by 0 bases and 5 bases, with 15 bases remaining between them. The CDR3 has 17 residues. Germline V gene sequence: CDR1 SGHRS, CDR2 YFSETQ. The CDR3 DNA follows: TGCGCCAGCAGCTTGGTTAAGGGGGGGGGAAATAATTCACCCCTCCACTTT. Translated, it gives CASSLVKGGGNNSPLHF.

A word on this clone: Germline and junction disagree at one end, which may indicate a read error. J is TRBJ1-2 and V is TRBV6-5, with D uncertain. Germline V gives CDR1 MNHEY, CDR2 SVGAGI. The CDR3 consists of 15 residues. The CDR3 here is CASSDSRAGLGGYTF. CDR3 sequence (DNA): TGTGCCAGCAGTGACTCACGGGCCGGATTGGGTGGCTACACCTTC.

This clone was detected once. This chain connects TRBV5-1 to TRBJ2-3, with D unresolved. CDR1 and CDR2 from the germline V gene are SGHRS and YFSETQ. Trimming took 5 bases from V and 6 from J, leaving 19 bases between them. The CDR3 has 15 amino acids. The CDR3 sequence: CASRDERRSVDTQYF. CDR3 DNA: TGCGCCAGCAGGGATGAACGGCGTTCGGTGGATACGCAGTATTTT.

The chain uses TRBV5-1 and TRBJ2-1; D is possibly TRBD1 (5 bases). This CDR3 is built from 15 residues. V was pared by 4 bases and J by 3 bases, with 14 bases between. Germline lookup yields CDR1 SGHRS and CDR2 YFSETQ. The CDR3 DNA reads as TGCGCCAGCAGCCTAGACAGTAAGATCTACAATGAGCAGTTCTTC. Protein: CASSLDSKIYNEQFF.

This clone came up a few times. The chain couples TRBV3-1 (or the pseudogene TRBV3-2) to TRBJ1-2, with D tentatively TRBD1 (5 bases). Germline V CDR1 and CDR2: LGHDT, YNNKEL (reference sequence). Trimming pared 1 base from V and 7 bases from J, leaving 16 bases between. The length of the CDR3 is 15 residues. The CDR3 DNA is TGTGCCAGCAGCCAAGCACTTAGCGGGGCTGGTGGCTACACCTTC. Its translation is CASSQALSGAGGYTF.

The rearrangement uses TRBV6-5 and TRBJ2-7, with TRBD1 matching 9 bases. After removal of 4 bases from V and 3 bases from J, the junction contained 10 bases not matched to a gene. Per the germline V gene, CDR1 is MNHEY and CDR2 is SVGAGI. The CDR3 is made up of 16 amino acids. The CDR3 region has the DNA TGTGCCAGCAGTTCTCCGCGCCGGGACAGGGTCTACGAGCAGTACTTC. It yields the protein CASSSPRRDRVYEQYF.

The chain recombines TRBV4-1 with TRBJ1-3; a weak D match, TRBD1 (5 bases). Looked up from germline, CDR1 is MGHRA and CDR2 is YSYEKL. This CDR3 spans 15 amino acids. Trimming took off 4 bases at V and 0 bases at J, with 10 bases between the two ends. This chain's CDR3 is CASSLTQGSGNTIYF. The DNA for the CDR3 is TGCGCCAGCAGCCTCACCCAGGGCTCTGGAAACACCATATATTTT.

The CDR3 DNA is TGTGCCTGGAGTACCCGCGGGGGGGTCACAGATACGCAGTATTTT. Its protein is CAWSTRGGVTDTQYF. The V gene is TRBV30, the J gene TRBJ2-3; 9 nucleotides line up with TRBD2. The trim removed 2 bases at V and 2 bases at J, leaving 5 bases unmatched. The CDR3 sequence is 15 residues long. CDR1 GTSNPN and CDR2 SVGIG come from the germline V gene (reference sequence).

This sequence joins TRBV11-1 and TRBJ1-1; the D gene is possibly TRBD1 (5 bases). Per the germline V gene, CDR1 is SGHAT and CDR2 is FQDESV (reference sequence). This CDR3 region has 16 residues. V shed 5 bases and J shed 1 base, with 17 bases lying between them. CDR3 protein: CASSDRDREANTEAFF. The CDR3 DNA reads TGTGCCAGCAGCGACCGGGACCGGGAGGCGAACACTGAAGCTTTCTTT.

The rearrangement links TRBV5-1 to TRBJ2-1; 10 bases are a match to TRBD1. The trim removed 6 bases at V and 5 bases at J, leaving 8 bases unmatched. This CDR3 comprises 15 residues. Germline V gene sequence: CDR1 SGHRS, CDR2 YFSETQ. CDR3 sequence reads: CASKTGTGVHNEQFF. The CDR3 DNA reads as TGCGCCAGCAAAACCGGGACAGGGGTACACAATGAGCAGTTCTTC.

This clone was counted a single time. This chain uses TRBV30 with TRBJ2-6; no clear D. From germline, CDR1 is GTSNPN and CDR2 SVGIG (reference sequence). This CDR3 is 13 amino acids long. Trimming took off 1 base at V and 0 bases at J, with 1 base between the two ends. The CDR3 loop is CAWSASGANVLTF. As DNA, the CDR3 is TGTGCCTGGAGTGCCTCTGGGGCCAACGTCCTGACTTTC.

The chain couples TRBV18 to TRBJ2-1, with TRBD1 as a possible D gene (5 bases). Between the trimmed V and J ends, which lost 4 bases and 9 bases, there was a span of 13 bases. Looked up from germline, CDR1 is KGHSH and CDR2 is LQKENI. The CDR3 sequence is 13 residues long. Here the CDR3 reads CASSLDTQGEQFF. As DNA, the CDR3 is TGTGCCAGCTCACTGGATACGCAGGGTGAGCAGTTCTTC. The entire variable domain, with the rest obtained from reference TRBV18 and TRBJ2-1, is as follows: NAGVMQNPRHLVRRRGQEARLRCSPMKGHSHVYWYRQLPEEGLKFMVYLQKENIIDESGMPKERFSAEFPKEGPSILRIQQVVRGDSAAYFCASSLDTQGEQFFGPGTRLTVL.

CDR3: CASIPRWDRAAFF. The CDR3 nucleotides read TGTGCCAGTATCCCCCGTTGGGACAGGGCAGCTTTCTTT. This chain links TRBV5-8 with TRBJ1-1, with TRBD1 matching over 9 bases. This CDR3 region has 13 residues. V was pared by 8 bases and J by 10 bases, with 12 bases of the junction left unmatched. Germline V gene lookup returns CDR1 SGHTS and CDR2 YDEGEE.